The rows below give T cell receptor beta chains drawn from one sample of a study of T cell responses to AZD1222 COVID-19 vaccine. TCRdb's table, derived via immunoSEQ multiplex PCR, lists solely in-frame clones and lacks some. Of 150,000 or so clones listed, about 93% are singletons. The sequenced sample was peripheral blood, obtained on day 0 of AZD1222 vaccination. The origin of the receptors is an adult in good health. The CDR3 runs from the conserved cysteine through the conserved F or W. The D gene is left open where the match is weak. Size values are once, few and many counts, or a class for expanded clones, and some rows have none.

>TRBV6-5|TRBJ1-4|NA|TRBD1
TGTGCCAGCTCCAGGGGGAAAAACCCTAATGAAAAACTGTTTTTT
CASSRGKNPNEKLFF
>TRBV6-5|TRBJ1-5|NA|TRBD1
TGTGCCAGCAGCTACAGGCTAAACAGGGGGGAACAGCCCCAGCATTTT
CASSYRLNRGEQPQHF
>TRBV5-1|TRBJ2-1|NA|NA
TGCGCCAGCAGCTTCGGACAAATTTACAATGAGCAGTTCTTC
CASSFGQIYNEQFF
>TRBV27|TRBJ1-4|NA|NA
TGTGCCAGCAAACCTCGAAGACACTCCTCAACTAATGAAAAACTGTTTTTT
CASKPRRHSSTNEKLFF
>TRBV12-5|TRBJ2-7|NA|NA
TGTGCTAGTGGTTTAGCACCGGGGTCCTACGAGCAGTACTTC
CASGLAPGSYEQYF
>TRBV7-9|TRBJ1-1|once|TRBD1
TGTGCCAGCCGGACAGGGAACACTGAAGCTTTCTTT
CASRTGNTEAFF
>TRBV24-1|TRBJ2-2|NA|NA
TGTGCCACCAGTGATCAATCCGTGGGAGCCGGGGAGCTGTTTTTT
CATSDQSVGAGELFF
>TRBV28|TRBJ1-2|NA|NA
TGTGCCAGCAGTTTGGACCCAGCCAACTATGGCTACACCTTC
CASSLDPANYGYTF
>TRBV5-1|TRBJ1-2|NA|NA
TGCGCCAGCAGCTTGGGACAAGGCTACACCTTC
CASSLGQGYTF
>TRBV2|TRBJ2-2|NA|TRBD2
TGTGCCTCCCGGACTAGCGGGACCGACACCGGGGAGCTGTTTTTT
CASRTSGTDTGELFF
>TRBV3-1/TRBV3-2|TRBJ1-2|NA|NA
TGTGCCAGCAGCCAAGACGGACGGTCTTACTATGGCTACACCTTC
CASSQDGRSYYGYTF
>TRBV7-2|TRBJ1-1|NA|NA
TGTGCCAGCAGCTATGACAGCAGAGCGAACACTGAAGCTTTCTTT
CASSYDSRANTEAFF
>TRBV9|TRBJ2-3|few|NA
TGTGCCAGCAGCGTAGAGTATAGCACAGATACGCAGTATTTT
CASSVEYSTDTQYF
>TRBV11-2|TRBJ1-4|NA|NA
TGTGCCAGCAGCTTAGTCTCGGGCGAAAAACTGTTTTTT
CASSLVSGEKLFF
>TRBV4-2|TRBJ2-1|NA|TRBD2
TGTGCCAGCAGCCAAGATCTCAGCGGGGAGGCGCGTGAGCAGTTCTTC
CASSQDLSGEAREQFF
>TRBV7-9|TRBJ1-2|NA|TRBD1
TGTGCCAGCAGCTTACGTGGCAGGGGGTTATTAGAAGGCTACACCTTC
CASSLRGRGLLEGYTF
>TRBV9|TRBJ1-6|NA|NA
TGTGCCAGCAGCGTAATGGGGACTAATTCACCCCTCCACTTT
CASSVMGTNSPLHF
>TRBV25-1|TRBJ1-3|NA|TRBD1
TGTGCCAGTTCGACAGGGGCAAACACCATATATTTT
CASSTGANTIYF
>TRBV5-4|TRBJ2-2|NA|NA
TGTGCCAGCAGCCTCTTGACAGGGTGGGGGGTCGCGGTCACCGGGGAGCTGTTTTTT
CASSLLTGWGVAVTGELFF
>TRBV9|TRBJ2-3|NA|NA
TGTGCCAGCAGCGTCCTCCCGCTGGGGGATACGCAGTATTTT
CASSVLPLGDTQYF
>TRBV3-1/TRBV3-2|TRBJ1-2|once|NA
TGTGCCAGCAGCCAAGGATCTCCCTATGGCTACACCTTC
CASSQGSPYGYTF
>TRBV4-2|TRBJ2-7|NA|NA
TGTGCCAGCAGCCAAGAGGGGGGGCCAGGGGTCGAGCAGTACTTC
CASSQEGGPGVEQYF
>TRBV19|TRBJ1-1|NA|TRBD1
TGTGCCAGTTTCGCCGGGGCAGGGGGACGCATGAACACTGAAGCTTTCTTT
CASFAGAGGRMNTEAFF
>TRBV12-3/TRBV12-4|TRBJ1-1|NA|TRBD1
TGTGCCAGCACCCTGACAGGGGGCACTGAAGCTTTCTTT
CASTLTGGTEAFF
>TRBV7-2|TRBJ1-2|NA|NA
TGTGCCAGCAGCTTTCAGGAGGGCTATGGCTACACCTTC
CASSFQEGYGYTF
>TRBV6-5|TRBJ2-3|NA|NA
TGTGCCAGCAGTTACCCGGAAACTAGCACAGATACGCAGTATTTT
CASSYPETSTDTQYF
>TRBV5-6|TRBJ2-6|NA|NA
TGTGCCAGCAGCTTGGGGAGGACCGGGGCCAACGTCCTGACTTTC
CASSLGRTGANVLTF
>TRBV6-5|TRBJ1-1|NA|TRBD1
TGTGCCAGCATTCTTAGGACAGGGCTGAACACTGAAGCTTTCTTT
CASILRTGLNTEAFF
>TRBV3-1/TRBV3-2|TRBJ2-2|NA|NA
TGTGCCAGCAGCCAAGACGGGGAGCTGTTTTTT
CASSQDGELFF
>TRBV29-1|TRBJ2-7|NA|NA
TGCAGCGTTTTGGGATCCTCCTACGAGCAGTACTTC
CSVLGSSYEQYF
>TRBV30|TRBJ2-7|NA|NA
TGTGCCTGGAGTAGATCCACCTACGAGCAGTACTTC
CAWSRSTYEQYF
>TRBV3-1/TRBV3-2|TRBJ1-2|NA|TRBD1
TGTGCCAGCAGCCAAGATCATAGGGGGCCGAACTATGGCTACACCTTC
CASSQDHRGPNYGYTF
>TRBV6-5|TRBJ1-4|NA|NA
TGTGCCAGCGCGGGAGGGACTAATGAAAAACTGTTTTTT
CASAGGTNEKLFF
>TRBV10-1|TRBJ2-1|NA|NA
TGCGCCAGCAGTGGGTATAGCCAAGAGCAGTTCTTC
CASSGYSQEQFF
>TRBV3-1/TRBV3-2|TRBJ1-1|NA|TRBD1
TGTGCCAGCAGCCTCGGACAGGGGGGGGGAGTAAGGGCTGAAGCTTTCTTT
CASSLGQGGGVRAEAFF
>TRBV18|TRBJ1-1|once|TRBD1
TGTGCCAGCTCACCACAGGGTCGGAGGGGGCTAAACACTGAAGCTTTCTTT
CASSPQGRRGLNTEAFF
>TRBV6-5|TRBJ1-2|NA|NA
TGTGCCAGCAGTTACGTACAGGTAGCGGATGGCTACACCTTC
CASSYVQVADGYTF
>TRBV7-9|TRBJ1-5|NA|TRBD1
TGTGCCAGCAGCTTACAGGGGGCGAGCAATCAGCCCCAGCATTTT
CASSLQGASNQPQHF
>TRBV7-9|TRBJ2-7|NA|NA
TGTGCCAGCAGCCCTGAACCACCGGGGTACTTC
CASSPEPPGYF
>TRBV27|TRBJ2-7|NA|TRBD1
TGTGCCAGCAGGACAGGGAACTACGAGCAGTACTTC
CASRTGNYEQYF
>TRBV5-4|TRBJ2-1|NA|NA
TGTGCCAGCAGCCCGGGTCCCTACAATGAGCAGTTCTTC
CASSPGPYNEQFF
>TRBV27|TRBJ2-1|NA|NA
TGTGCTTCAAGAAACCGGGGTTTCAATGAGCAGTTCTTC
CASRNRGFNEQFF
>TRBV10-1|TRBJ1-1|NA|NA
TGCGCCAGCAGTGAGTGGAGTAACACTGAAGCTTTCTTT
CASSEWSNTEAFF